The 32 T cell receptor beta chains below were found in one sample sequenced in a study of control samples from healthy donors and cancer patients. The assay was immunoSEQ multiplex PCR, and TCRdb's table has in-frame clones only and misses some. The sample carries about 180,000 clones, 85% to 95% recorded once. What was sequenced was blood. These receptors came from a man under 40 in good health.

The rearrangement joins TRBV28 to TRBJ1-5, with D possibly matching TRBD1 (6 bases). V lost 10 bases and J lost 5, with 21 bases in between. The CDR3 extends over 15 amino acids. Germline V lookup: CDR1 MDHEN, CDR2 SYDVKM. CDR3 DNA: TGTGCCACTTTCGAGTCTGGGGGCTTGGATCAGCCCCAGCATTTT. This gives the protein CATFESGGLDQPQHF.

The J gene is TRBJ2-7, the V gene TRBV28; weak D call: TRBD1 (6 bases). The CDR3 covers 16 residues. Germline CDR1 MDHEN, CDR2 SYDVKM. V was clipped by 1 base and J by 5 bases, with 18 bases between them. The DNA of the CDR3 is TGTGCCAGCAGTTTATCCCGTCTGACAGGACCGAACGAGCAGTACTTC. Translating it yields CASSLSRLTGPNEQYF.

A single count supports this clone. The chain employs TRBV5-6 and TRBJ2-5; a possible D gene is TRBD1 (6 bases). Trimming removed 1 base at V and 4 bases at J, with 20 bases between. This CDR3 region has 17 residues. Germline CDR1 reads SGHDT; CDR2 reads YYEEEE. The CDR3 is CASSLILLQGPGETQYF. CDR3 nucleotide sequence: TGTGCCAGCAGCTTGATCCTCTTGCAGGGGCCTGGAGAGACCCAGTACTTC.

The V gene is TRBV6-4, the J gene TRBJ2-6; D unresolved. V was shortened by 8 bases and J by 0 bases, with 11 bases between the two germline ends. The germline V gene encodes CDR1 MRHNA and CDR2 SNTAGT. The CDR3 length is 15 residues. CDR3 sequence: CASSTRHSGANVLTF. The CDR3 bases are TGTGCCAGCTCGACACGTCACTCTGGGGCCAACGTCCTGACTTTC.

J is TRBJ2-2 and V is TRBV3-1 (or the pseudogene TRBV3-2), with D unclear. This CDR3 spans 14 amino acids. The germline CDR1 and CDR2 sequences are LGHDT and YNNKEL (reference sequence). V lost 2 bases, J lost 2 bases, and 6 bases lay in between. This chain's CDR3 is CASSQNSNTGELFF. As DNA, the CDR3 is TGTGCCAGCAGCCAAAACTCCAACACCGGGGAGCTGTTTTTT.

Here the CDR3 reads CASSTLDRSPYGYTF. The CDR3 region has the DNA TGTGCCAGTAGTACCCTCGACAGGTCCCCATATGGCTACACCTTC. The chain combines TRBV19 with TRBJ1-2; TRBD1 is a possible D gene (6 bases). Germline-derived CDR1 and CDR2 are LNHDA and SQIVND (reference sequence). V was clipped by 4 bases and J by 5 bases, with 17 bases between them. The CDR3 contains 15 residues.

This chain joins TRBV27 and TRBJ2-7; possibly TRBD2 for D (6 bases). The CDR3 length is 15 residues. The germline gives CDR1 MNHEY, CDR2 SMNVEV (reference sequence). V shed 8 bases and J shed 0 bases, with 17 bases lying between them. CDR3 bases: TGTGCCAGCCGTACCCGGGGGACGGACTCCTACGAGCAGTACTTC. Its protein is CASRTRGTDSYEQYF.

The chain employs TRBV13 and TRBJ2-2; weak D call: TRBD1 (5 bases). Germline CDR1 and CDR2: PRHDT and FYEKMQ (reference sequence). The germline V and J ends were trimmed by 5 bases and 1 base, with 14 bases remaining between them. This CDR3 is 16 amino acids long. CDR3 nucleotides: TGTGCCAGCAGCGATACGGGCAGGGAGAACACCGGGGAGCTGTTTTTT. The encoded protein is CASSDTGRENTGELFF.

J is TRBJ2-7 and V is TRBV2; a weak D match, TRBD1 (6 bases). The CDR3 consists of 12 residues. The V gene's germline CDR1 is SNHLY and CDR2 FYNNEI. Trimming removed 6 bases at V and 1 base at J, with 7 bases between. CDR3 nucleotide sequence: TGTGCCAGCAGGGACAGATCCTACGAGCAGTACTTC. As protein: CASRDRSYEQYF.

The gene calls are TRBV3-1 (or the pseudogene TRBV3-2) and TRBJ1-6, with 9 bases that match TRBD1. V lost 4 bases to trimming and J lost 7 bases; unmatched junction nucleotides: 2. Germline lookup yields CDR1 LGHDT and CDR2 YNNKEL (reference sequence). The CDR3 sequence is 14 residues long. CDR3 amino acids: CASSLGQGNSPLHF. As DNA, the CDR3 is TGTGCCAGCAGCCTGGGACAGGGAAATTCACCCCTCCACTTT.

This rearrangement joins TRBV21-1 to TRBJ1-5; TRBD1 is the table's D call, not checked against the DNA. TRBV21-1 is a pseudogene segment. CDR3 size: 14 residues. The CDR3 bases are TGTGCCAGCAGCAAGGGACAGAGCAATCAGCCCCAGCATTTT. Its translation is CASSKGQSNQPQHF.

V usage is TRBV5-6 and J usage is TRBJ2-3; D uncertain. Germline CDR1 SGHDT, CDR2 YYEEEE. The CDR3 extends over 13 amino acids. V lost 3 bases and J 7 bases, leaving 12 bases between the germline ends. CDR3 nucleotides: TGTGCCAGCAGCTCGTTCTCAGGAAATACGCAGTATTTT. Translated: CASSSFSGNTQYF.

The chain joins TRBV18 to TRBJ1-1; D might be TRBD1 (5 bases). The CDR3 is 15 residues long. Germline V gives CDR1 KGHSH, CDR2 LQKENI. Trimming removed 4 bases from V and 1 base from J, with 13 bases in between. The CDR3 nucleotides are TGTGCCAGCTCACTGATTGGGGGACCGAACACTGAAGCTTTCTTT. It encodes CASSLIGGPNTEAFF.

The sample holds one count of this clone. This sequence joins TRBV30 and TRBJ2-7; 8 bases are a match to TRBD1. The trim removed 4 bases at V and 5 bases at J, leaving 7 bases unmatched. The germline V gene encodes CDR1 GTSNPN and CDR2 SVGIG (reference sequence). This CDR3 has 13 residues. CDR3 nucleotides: TGTGCCTGGAATCGGCAGGGGGCGAACGAGCAGTACTTC. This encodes CAWNRQGANEQYF.

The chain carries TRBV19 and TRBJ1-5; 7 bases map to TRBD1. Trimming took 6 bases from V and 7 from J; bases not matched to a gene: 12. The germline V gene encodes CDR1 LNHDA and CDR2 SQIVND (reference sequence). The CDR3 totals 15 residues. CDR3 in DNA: TGTGCCAGTAGCCCGGGACAGTCCTTCCGACAGCCCCAGCATTTT. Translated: CASSPGQSFRQPQHF.

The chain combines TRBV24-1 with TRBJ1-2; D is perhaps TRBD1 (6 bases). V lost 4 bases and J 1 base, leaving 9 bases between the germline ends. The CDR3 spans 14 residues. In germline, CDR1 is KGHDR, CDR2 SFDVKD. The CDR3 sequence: CATSERTVNYGYTF. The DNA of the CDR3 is TGTGCCACCAGTGAGAGGACAGTTAACTATGGCTACACCTTC.

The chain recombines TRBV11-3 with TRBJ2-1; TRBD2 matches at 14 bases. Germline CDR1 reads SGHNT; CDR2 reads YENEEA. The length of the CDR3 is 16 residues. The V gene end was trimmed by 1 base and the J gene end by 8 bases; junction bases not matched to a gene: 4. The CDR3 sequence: CASSLAGTSGGHEQFF. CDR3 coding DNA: TGTGCCAGCAGCTTAGCCGGGACTAGCGGGGGACATGAGCAGTTCTTC.

The CDR3 sequence is CATGTSGGTQETQYF. The CDR3 DNA reads as TGTGCCACCGGGACTAGCGGGGGGACCCAAGAGACCCAGTACTTC. The J gene is TRBJ2-5, the V gene TRBV10-3; 15 bases are shared with TRBD2. This CDR3 is built from 15 residues. V trimming: 10 bases; J trimming: 1 base; junction bases outside the gene matches: 4. Germline V lookup: CDR1 ENHRY, CDR2 SYGVKD.

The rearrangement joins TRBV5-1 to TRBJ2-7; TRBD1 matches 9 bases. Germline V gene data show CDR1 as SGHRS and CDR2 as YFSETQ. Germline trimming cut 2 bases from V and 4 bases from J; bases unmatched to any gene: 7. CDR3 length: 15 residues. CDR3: CASSLGQGTRYEQYF. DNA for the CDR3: TGCGCCAGCAGCTTAGGACAGGGGACGCGGTACGAGCAGTACTTC.

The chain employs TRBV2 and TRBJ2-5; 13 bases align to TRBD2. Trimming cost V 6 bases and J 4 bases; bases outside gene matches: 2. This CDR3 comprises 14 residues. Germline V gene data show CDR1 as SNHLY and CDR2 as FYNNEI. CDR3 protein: CASSGLAGVETQYF. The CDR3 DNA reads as TGTGCCAGCAGCGGACTAGCGGGAGTAGAGACCCAGTACTTC.

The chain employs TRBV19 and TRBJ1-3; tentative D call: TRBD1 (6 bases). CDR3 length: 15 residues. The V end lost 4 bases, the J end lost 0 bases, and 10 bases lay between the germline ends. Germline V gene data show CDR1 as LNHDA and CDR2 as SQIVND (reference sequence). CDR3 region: CASSRTVSSGNTIYF. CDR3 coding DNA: TGTGCCAGTAGTAGGACAGTCAGCTCTGGAAACACCATATATTTT.

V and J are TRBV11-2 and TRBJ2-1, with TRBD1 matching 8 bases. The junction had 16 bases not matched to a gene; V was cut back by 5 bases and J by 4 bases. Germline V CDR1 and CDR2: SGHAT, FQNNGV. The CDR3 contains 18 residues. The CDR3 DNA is TGTGCCAGCAGCCCCCTCGCAGGGGGCAATCCCTCTTACAATGAGCAGTTCTTC. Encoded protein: CASSPLAGGNPSYNEQFF.

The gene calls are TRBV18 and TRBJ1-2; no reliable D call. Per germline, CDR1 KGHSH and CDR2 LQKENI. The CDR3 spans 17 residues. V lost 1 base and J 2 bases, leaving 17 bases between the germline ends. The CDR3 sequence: CASSPLQDAGLNYGYTF. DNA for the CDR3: TGTGCCAGCTCACCACTGCAGGACGCCGGCCTCAACTATGGCTACACCTTC.

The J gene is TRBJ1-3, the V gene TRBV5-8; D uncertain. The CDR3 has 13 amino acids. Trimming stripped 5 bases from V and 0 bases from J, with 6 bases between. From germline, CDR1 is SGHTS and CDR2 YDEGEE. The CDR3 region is CASRVLSGNTIYF. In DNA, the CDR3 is TGTGCCAGCAGGGTCCTCTCTGGAAACACCATATATTTT.

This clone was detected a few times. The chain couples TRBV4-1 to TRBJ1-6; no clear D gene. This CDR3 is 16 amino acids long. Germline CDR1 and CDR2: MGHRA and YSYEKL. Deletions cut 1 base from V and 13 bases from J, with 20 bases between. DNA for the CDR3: TGCGCCAGCAGCCAAGGTCCCAGGACCATGAACGATCCCCTCCACTTT. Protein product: CASSQGPRTMNDPLHF.

The CDR3, as DNA: TGTGCCAGCAGCAACCAAGACCGGGGGCTCTACGAGCAGTACTTC. It yields the protein CASSNQDRGLYEQYF. The gene calls are TRBV21-1 and TRBJ2-7. TRBV21-1 is annotated as a pseudogene. This CDR3 spans 15 amino acids.

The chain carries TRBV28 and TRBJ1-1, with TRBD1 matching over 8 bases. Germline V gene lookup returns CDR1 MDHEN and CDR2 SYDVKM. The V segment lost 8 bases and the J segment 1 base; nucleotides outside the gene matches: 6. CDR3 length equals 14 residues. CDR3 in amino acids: CASRRTGRNTEAFF. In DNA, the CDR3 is TGTGCCAGCCGAAGGACAGGGAGGAACACTGAAGCTTTCTTT.

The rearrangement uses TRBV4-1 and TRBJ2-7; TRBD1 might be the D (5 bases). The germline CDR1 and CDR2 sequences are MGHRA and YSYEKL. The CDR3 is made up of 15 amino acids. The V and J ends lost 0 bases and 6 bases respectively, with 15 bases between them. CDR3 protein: CASSQDRGPVGEQYF. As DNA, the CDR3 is TGCGCCAGCAGCCAAGATAGGGGCCCTGTCGGCGAGCAGTACTTC.

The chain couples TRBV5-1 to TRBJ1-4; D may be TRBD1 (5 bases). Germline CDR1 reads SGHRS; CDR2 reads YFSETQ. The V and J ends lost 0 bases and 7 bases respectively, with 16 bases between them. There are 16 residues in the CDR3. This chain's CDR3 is CASSLEGSGTVEKLFF. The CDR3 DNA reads TGCGCCAGCAGCTTGGAAGGGAGCGGGACGGTTGAAAAACTGTTTTTT. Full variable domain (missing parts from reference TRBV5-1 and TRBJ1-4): KAGVTQTPRYLIKTRGQQVTLSCSPISGHRSVSWYQQTPGQGLQFLFEYFSETQRNKGNFPGRFSGRQFSNSRSEMNVSTLELGDSALYLCASSLEGSGTVEKLFFGSGTQLSVL.

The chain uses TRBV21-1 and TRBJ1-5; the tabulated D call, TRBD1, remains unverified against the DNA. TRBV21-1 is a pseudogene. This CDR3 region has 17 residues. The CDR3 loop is CASSQGPGGESNQPQHF. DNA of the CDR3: TGTGCCAGCAGCCAAGGGCCAGGGGGTGAGAGCAATCAGCCCCAGCATTTT.

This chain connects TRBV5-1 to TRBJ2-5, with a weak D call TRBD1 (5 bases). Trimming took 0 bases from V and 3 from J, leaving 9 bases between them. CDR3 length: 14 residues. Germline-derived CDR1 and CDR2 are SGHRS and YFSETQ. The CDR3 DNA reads TGCGCCAGCAGCTTGGCAGTCAGGGAAGAGACCCAGTACTTC. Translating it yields CASSLAVREETQYF.

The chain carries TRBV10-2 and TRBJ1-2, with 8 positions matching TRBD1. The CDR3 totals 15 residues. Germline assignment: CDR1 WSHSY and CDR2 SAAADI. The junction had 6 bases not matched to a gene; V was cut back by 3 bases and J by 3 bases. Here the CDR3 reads CASSDRAGGDYGYTF. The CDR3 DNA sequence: TGCGCCAGCAGTGATAGGGCAGGGGGCGACTATGGCTACACCTTC.